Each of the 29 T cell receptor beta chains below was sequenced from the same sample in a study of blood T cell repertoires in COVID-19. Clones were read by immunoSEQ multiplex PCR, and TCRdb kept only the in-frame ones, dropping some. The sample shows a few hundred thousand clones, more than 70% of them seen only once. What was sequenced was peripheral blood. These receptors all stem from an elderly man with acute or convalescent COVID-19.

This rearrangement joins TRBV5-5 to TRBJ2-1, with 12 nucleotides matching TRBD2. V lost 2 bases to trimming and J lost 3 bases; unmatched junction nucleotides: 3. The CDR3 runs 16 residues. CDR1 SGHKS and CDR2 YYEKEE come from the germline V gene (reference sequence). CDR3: CASSLGLAGNYNEQFF. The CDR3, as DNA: TGTGCCAGCAGCTTAGGACTAGCGGGGAACTACAATGAGCAGTTCTTC.

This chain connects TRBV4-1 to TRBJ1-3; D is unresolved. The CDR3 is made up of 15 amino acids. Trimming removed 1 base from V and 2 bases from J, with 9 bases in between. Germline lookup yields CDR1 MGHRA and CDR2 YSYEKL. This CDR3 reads CASSQGRLTGNTIYF. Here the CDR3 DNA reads TGCGCCAGCAGCCAAGGCAGGTTAACTGGAAACACCATATATTTT.

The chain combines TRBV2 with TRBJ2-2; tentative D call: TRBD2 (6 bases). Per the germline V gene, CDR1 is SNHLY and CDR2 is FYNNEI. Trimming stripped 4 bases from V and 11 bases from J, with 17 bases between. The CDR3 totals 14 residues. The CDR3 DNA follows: TGTGCCAGCAGTGGGGCCCTCGGGGGTGAAGAGCTGTTTTTT. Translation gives CASSGALGGEELFF.

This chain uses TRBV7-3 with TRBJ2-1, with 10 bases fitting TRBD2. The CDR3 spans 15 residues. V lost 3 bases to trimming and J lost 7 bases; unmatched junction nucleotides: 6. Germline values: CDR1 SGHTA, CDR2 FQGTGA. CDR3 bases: TGTGCCAGCAGCTTTACAGCGGGAGGGCAGAATGAGCAGTTCTTC. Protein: CASSFTAGGQNEQFF.

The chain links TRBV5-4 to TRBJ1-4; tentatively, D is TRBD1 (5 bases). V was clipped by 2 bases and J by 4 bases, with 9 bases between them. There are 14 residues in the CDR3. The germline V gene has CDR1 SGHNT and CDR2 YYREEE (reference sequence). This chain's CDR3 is CASSFSRDNEKLFF. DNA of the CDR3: TGTGCCAGCAGCTTCAGCAGGGATAATGAAAAACTGTTTTTT. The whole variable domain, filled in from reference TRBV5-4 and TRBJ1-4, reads ETGVTQSPTHLIKTRGQQVTLRCSSQSGHNTVSWYQQALGQGPQFIFQYYREEENGRGNFPPRFSGLQFPNYSSELNVNALELDDSALYLCASSFSRDNEKLFFGSGTQLSVL.

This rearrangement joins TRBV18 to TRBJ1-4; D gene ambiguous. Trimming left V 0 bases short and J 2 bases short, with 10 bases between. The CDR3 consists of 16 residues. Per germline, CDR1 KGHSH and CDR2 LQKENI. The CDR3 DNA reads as TGTGCCAGCTCACCACCATCACTTGCGACTAATGAAAAACTGTTTTTT. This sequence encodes CASSPPSLATNEKLFF.

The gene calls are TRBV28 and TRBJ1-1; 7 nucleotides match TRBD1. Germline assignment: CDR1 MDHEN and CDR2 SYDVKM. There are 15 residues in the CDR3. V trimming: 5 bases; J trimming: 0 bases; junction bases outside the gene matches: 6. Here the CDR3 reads CASSLGQVMNTEAFF. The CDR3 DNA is TGTGCCAGCAGTCTCGGACAGGTCATGAACACTGAAGCTTTCTTT. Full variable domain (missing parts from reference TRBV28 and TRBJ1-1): DVKVTQSSRYLVKRTGEKVFLECVQDMDHENMFWYRQDPGLGLRLIYFSYDVKMKEKGDIPEGYSVSREKKERFSLILESASTNQTSMYLCASSLGQVMNTEAFFGQGTRLTVV.

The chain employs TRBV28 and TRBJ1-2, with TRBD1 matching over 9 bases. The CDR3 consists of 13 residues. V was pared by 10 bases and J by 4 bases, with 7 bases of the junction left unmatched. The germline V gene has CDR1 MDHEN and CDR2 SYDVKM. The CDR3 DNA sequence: TGTGCCATCCCGGGACAGGGCATCTATGGCTACACCTTC. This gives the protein CAIPGQGIYGYTF.

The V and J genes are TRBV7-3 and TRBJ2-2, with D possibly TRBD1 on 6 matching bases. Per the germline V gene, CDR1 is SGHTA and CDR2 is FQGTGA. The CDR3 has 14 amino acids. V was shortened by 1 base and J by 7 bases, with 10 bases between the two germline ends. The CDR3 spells CASSLMGAGGELFF. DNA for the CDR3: TGTGCCAGCAGCTTAATGGGGGCTGGCGGGGAGCTGTTTTTT.

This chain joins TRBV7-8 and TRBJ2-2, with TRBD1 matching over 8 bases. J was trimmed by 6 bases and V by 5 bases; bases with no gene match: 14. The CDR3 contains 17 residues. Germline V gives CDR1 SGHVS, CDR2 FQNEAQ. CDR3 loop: CASSQVQGAGAAGELFF. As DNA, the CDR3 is TGTGCCAGCAGCCAGGTCCAGGGGGCCGGGGCGGCCGGGGAGCTGTTTTTT.

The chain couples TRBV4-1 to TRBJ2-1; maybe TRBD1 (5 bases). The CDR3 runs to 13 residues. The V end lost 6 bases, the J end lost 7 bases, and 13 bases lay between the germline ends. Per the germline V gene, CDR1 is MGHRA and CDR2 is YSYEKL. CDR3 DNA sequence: TGCGCCAGCAGGGATGACAGTCGGAATGAGCAGTTCTTC. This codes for CASRDDSRNEQFF.

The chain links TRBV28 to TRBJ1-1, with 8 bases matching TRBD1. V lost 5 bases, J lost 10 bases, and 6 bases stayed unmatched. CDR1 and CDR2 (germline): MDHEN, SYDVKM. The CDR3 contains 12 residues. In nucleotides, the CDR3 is TGTGCCAGCAGTCCAGGACAGGGTGGAGCTTTCTTT. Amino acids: CASSPGQGGAFF. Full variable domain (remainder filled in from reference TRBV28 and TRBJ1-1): DVKVTQSSRYLVKRTGEKVFLECVQDMDHENMFWYRQDPGLGLRLIYFSYDVKMKEKGDIPEGYSVSREKKERFSLILESASTNQTSMYLCASSPGQGGAFFGQGTRLTVV.

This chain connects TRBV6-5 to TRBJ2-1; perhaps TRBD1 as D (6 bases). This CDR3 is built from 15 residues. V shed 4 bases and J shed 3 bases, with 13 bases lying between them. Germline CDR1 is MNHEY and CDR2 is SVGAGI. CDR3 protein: CASSFSGADYNEQFF. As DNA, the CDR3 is TGTGCCAGCAGTTTCTCAGGGGCGGACTACAATGAGCAGTTCTTC.

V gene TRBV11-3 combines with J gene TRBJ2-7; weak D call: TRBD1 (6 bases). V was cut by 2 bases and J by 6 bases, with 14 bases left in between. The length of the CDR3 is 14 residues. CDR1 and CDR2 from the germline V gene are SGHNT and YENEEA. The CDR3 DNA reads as TGTGCCAGCAGCTTATCCGGGACAACTGGCGAGCAGTACTTC. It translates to CASSLSGTTGEQYF.

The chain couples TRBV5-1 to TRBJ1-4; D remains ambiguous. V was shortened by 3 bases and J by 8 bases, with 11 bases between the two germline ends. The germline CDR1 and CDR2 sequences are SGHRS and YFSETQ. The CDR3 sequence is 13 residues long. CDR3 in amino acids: CASSYTAREKLFF. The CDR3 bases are TGCGCCAGCAGCTACACAGCCCGGGAAAAACTGTTTTTT.

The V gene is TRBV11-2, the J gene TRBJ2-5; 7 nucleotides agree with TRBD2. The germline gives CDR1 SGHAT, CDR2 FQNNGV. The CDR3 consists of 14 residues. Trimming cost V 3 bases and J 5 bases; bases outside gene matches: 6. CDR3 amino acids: CASSLIETSETQYF. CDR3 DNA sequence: TGTGCCAGCAGCTTGATCGAGACTAGCGAGACCCAGTACTTC. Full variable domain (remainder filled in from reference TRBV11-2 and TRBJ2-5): EAGVAQSPRYKIIEKRQSVAFWCNPISGHATLYWYQQILGQGPKLLIQFQNNGVVDDSQLPKDRFSAERLKGVDSTLKIQPAKLEDSAVYLCASSLIETSETQYFGPGTRLLVL.

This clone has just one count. CDR3 DNA: TGTGCCAGCAGTTACTCAGGGCAGGGGGCGTTCTACGAGCAGTACTTC. Translated, it gives CASSYSGQGAFYEQYF. The chain employs TRBV6-6 and TRBJ2-7; the match to TRBD1 covers 8 bases. CDR3 length: 16 amino acids. The junction had 7 bases not matched to a gene; V was cut back by 0 bases and J by 3 bases. The germline V gene encodes CDR1 MNHNY and CDR2 SVGAGI (reference sequence).

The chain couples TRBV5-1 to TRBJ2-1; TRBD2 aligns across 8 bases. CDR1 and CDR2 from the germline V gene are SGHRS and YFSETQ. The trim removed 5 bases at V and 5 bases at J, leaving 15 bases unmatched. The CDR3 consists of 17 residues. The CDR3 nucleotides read TGCGCCAGCAGGGTTTGGGCGGGAGGCGCTAGTGACAATGAGCAGTTCTTC. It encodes CASRVWAGGASDNEQFF.

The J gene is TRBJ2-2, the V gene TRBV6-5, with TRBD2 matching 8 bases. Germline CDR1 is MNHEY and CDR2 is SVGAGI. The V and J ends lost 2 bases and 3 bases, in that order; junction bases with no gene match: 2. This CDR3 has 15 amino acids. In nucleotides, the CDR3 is TGTGCCAGCAGTTACGGGCGGGGGGACACCGGGGAGCTGTTTTTT. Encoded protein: CASSYGRGDTGELFF.

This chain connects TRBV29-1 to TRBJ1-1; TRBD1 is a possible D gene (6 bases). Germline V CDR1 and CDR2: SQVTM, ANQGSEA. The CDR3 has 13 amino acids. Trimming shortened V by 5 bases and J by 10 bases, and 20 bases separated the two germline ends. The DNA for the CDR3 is TGCAGCGTTCAACAGGGTCCAGCTGTCGGAGCTTTCTTT. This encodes CSVQQGPAVGAFF.

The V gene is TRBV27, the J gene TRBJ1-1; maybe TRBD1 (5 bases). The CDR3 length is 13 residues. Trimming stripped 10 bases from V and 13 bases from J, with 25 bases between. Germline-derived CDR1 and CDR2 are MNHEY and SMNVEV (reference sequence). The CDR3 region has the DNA TGTGCCATTTCGACCTGGGGCCTGGGAAGAGTTTTCTTT. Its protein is CAISTWGLGRVFF.

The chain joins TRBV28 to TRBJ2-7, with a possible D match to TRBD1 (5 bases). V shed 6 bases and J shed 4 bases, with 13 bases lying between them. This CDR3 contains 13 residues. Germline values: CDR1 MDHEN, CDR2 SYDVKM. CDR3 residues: CASRRTTAYEQYF. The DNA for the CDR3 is TGTGCCAGCAGACGCACGACAGCGTACGAGCAGTACTTC.

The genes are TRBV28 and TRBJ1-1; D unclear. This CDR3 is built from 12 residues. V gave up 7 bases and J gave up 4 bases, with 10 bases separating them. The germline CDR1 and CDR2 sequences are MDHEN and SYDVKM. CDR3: CASILRGTEAFF. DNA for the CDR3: TGTGCCAGCATCCTACGGGGCACTGAAGCTTTCTTT.

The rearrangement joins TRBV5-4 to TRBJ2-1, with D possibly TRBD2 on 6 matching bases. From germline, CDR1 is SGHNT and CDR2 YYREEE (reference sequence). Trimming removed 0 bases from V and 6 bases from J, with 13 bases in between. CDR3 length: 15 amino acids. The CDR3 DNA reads TGTGCCAGCAGCTTGGGAGGAGGGTTAAGCAATGAGCAGTTCTTC. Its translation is CASSLGGGLSNEQFF.

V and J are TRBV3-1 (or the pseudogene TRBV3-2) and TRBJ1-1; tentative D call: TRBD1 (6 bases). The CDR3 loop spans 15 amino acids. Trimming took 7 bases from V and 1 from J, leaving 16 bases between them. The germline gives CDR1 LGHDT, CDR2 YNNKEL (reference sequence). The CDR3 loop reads CASTSPGHQNTEAFF. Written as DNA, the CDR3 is TGTGCCAGCACCTCCCCGGGACACCAGAACACTGAAGCTTTCTTT.

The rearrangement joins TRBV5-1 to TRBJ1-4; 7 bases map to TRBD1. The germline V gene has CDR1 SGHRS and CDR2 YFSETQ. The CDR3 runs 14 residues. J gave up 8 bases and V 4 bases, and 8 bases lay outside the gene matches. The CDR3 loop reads CASSQGVLGEKLFF. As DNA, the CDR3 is TGCGCCAGCAGCCAGGGGGTCCTGGGCGAAAAACTGTTTTTT.

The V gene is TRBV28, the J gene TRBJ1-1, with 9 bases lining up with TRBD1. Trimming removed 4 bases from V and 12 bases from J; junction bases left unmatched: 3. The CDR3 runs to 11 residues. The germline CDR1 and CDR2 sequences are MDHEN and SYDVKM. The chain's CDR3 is CASSWTGETFF. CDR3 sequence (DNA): TGTGCCAGCAGTTGGACAGGGGAAACTTTCTTT.

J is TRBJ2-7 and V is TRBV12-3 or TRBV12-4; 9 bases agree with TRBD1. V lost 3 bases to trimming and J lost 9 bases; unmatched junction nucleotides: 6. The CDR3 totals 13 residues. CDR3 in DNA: TGTGCCAGCAGTTTTGGGACAGGGCTACCGCAGTACTTC. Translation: CASSFGTGLPQYF.

CDR3 amino acids: CATSRTGDYGYTF. CDR3 sequence (DNA): TGTGCCACCAGTCGAACAGGGGACTATGGCTACACCTTC. The chain couples TRBV24-1 to TRBJ1-2, with TRBD1 identical over 7 bases. The CDR3 length is 13 residues. J lost 3 bases, V lost 6 bases, and 3 bases had no gene match. Germline lookup yields CDR1 KGHDR and CDR2 SFDVKD.